This T cell receptor beta chain was identified in a study of OX40 agonist ivuxolimab in advanced cancers. Study-wide background: Dose-escalation subjects each had hepatocellular carcinoma, melanoma, renal cell or head and neck cancer. Earlier anti-PD-1, anti-PD-L1 or anti-CTLA-4 therapy was permitted; about 44% had received some. Findings of the study overall: Relative to CD4+, CD8+ T cells held more expanded clones on average.

The germline V gene encodes CDR1 SEHNR and CDR2 FQNEAQ (reference sequence). V lost 5 bases and J lost 1, with 14 bases in between. The CDR3 spans 16 residues. The method was immunoSEQ multiplex PCR; TCRdb's version includes in-frame clones alone and lacks a portion of them. Found here are over 30,000 clones, roughly three quarters of them singletons; the top ten hold approximately 14%. About this clone: The antigen is unknown.

The sample was CD4+ or CD8+ T cells sorted from blood, taken in a trial of the OX40 agonist ivuxolimab. This sequence was found in an adult with an advanced solid tumor such as melanoma, head and neck, liver or kidney cancer. V is TRBV7-9 and J is TRBJ2-2; no definite D call. This CDR3 is CASSPRVEKNTGELFF. The CDR3 DNA sequence: TGTGCCAGCAGCCCCCGGGTAGAGAAGAACACCGGGGAGCTGTTTTTT.